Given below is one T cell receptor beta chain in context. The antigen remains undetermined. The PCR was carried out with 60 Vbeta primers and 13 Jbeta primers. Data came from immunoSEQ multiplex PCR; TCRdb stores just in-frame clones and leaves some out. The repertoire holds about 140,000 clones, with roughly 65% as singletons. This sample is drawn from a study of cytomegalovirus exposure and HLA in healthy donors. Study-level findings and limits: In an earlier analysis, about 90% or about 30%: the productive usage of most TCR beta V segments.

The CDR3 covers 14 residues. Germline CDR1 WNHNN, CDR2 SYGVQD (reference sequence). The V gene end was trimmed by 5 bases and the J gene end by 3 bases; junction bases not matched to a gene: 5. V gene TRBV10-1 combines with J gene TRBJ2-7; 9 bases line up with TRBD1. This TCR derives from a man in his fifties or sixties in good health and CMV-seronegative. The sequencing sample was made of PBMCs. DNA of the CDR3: TGCGCCAGCAGTAGAACAGGGGGCGGCTACGAGCAGTACTTC. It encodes CASSRTGGGYEQYF.